This TCR beta chain was captured in a study of graft-versus-host responses after intestinal transplantation. Study overall: Multivisceral, liver-intestinal, or isolated intestinal grafts were transplanted into recipients. Anti-thymocyte globulin induction was given to all recipients, followed by tacrolimus and steroids for three to four years.

General observations from the study: The presence of high graft-versus-host to host-versus-graft clonal ratios in allografts characterized patients with graft-donor T cell macrochimerism.

Sequenced by immunoSEQ multiplex PCR; TCRdb stores in-frame clones only, minus some. The data contain fewer than 85,000 clones, approximately 80% of them singletons. With regard to this clone: Antigen specificity is unknown.

This CDR3 comprises 15 residues. V lost 4 bases to trimming and J lost 6 bases, with 16 bases between them. Germline assignment: CDR1 MDHEN and CDR2 SYDVKM. This receptor was obtained from a human donor who was the organ donor for an intestinal transplant. Sequences were derived from unstimulated CD4+ T cells sorted from spleen or lymph node cells, sampled before transplant. The rearrangement links TRBV28 to TRBJ2-4; maybe TRBD2 (6 bases). The CDR3 reads CASSSGVRGLNIQYF. DNA of the CDR3: TGTGCCAGCAGTTCTGGCGTGCGGGGATTAAACATTCAGTACTTC.